The source of this T cell receptor beta chain is a study of cytomegalovirus exposure and HLA in healthy donors. Across the whole study: Genotyping showed roughly 86% of 300 to 450 donors falling in the Caucasian-associated ancestry cluster.

The CDR3 loop spans 14 amino acids. CDR1 and CDR2 (germline): GTSNPN, SVGIG (reference sequence). J lost 0 bases, V lost 5 bases, and 6 bases had no gene match. Notes on the study in general: Presence/absence analyses supposed approximately even sequencing depth among donors. It was 164 TCR beta chains that were listed as cytomegalovirus-associated.

As for this clone: Its cognate antigen is unknown.

A multiplex PCR was run with 60 Vbeta primers and 13 Jbeta primers. Generated by immunoSEQ multiplex PCR, the TCRdb table keeps only in-frame clones and is missing some. This sample has more than 85,000 clones; 75% to 85% occur once, and the top ten carry 2% to 2.5%. The specimen sequenced was PBMCs. The clonotype was recovered from a man younger than 40 in good health and CMV-seronegative. The rearrangement joins TRBV30 to TRBJ1-1; the match to TRBD1 covers 7 bases. CDR3 in DNA: TGTGCCTGGGACAAGGGACAGCTGAACACTGAAGCTTTCTTT. Protein sequence: CAWDKGQLNTEAFF.